This passage covers 21 T cell receptor beta chains from one sample sequenced in a study of shared clonotypes between healthy human individuals. Profiled with immunoSEQ multiplex PCR; TCRdb holds only in-frame clones, not every one. The sample has around 2.5 million clones, roughly 93% seen once. The sample comprised naive CD4+ T cells from PBMCs. Subset indicated: CD45RA+ positively selected. The origin of the receptors is a man aged 18 to 29 in good health. Some clones in this sample may be carry-over from other donors' samples.

This sequence joins TRBV5-1 and TRBJ2-4, with 12 bases lining up with TRBD2. The germline gives CDR1 SGHRS, CDR2 YFSETQ. V trimming: 7 bases; J trimming: 6 bases; junction bases outside the gene matches: 14. The CDR3 is 17 amino acids. The CDR3 here is CASSSGRAPVVLNIQYF. The CDR3 DNA is TGCGCCAGCTCTAGCGGGAGGGCCCCGGTGGTATTAAACATTCAGTACTTC.

V usage is TRBV6-4 and J usage is TRBJ2-3; D not certain. This CDR3 has 14 residues. Germline-derived CDR1 and CDR2 are MRHNA and SNTAGT. The V gene lost 4 bases and the J gene lost 6 bases, with 14 bases spanning the gap. The CDR3 coding sequence is TGTGCCAGCAGTGGAACTCCGGGTGATGATACGCAGTATTTT. Its translation: CASSGTPGDDTQYF.

About this clone itself: The sample contains more than one DNA sequence encoding this CDR3. CDR3 sequence (DNA): TGTGCCAGCAGCAGCACTGGGCGAACCGGGGAGCTGTTTTTT. This translates into CASSSTGRTGELFF. The J gene is TRBJ2-2, the V gene TRBV7-8; D uncertain. The germline V gene encodes CDR1 SGHVS and CDR2 FQNEAQ. This CDR3 has 14 amino acids. V was clipped by 5 bases and J by 5 bases, with 12 bases between them.

The rearrangement uses TRBV10-1 and TRBJ2-1; no clear D. CDR1 and CDR2 (germline): WNHNN, SYGVQD (reference sequence). The CDR3 consists of 15 residues. V lost 0 bases, J lost 4 bases, and 10 bases lay in between. CDR3 in DNA: TGCGCCAGCAGTGAGTCGATGGTCCTATACAATGAGCAGTTCTTC. Its protein is CASSESMVLYNEQFF.

The rearrangement uses TRBV6-6 and TRBJ2-3, with D maybe TRBD2 (5 bases). V dropped 7 bases and J dropped 0 bases, with 11 bases sitting between them. The CDR3 totals 14 residues. Per germline, CDR1 MNHNY and CDR2 SVGAGI (reference sequence). In DNA form, the CDR3 reads TGTGCCAGCACGGTCCGGACTAGCACAGATACGCAGTATTTT. It specifies CASTVRTSTDTQYF.

The sample holds one count of this clone. The chain uses TRBV7-2 and TRBJ2-1, with 14 positions matching TRBD2. Germline V gene data show CDR1 as SGHTA and CDR2 as FQGNSA. The CDR3 runs 15 residues. The junction had 4 bases not matched to a gene; V was cut back by 5 bases and J by 7 bases. This CDR3 is CASSRTSGRMNEQFF. CDR3 in DNA: TGTGCCAGCAGCCGGACTAGCGGGAGGATGAATGAGCAGTTCTTC.

The V and J genes are TRBV6-1 and TRBJ1-5; the D gene is possibly TRBD1 (6 bases). The germline gives CDR1 MNHNS, CDR2 SASEGT. This CDR3 comprises 13 residues. The V end was cut by 10 bases, the J end by 3 bases, with 13 bases between. CDR3 sequence reads: CATNRENNQPQHF. Written as DNA, the CDR3 is TGTGCCACGAACAGGGAGAACAATCAGCCCCAGCATTTT.

J is TRBJ2-4 and V is TRBV6-4; 10 bases are a match to TRBD1. From germline, CDR1 is MRHNA and CDR2 SNTAGT. The CDR3 runs to 17 residues. Germline trimming cut 9 bases from V and 1 base from J; bases unmatched to any gene: 12. CDR3 sequence reads: CASWETGGFRAKNIQYF. As DNA, the CDR3 is TGTGCCAGTTGGGAGACAGGGGGCTTCAGGGCCAAAAACATTCAGTACTTC.

The rearrangement uses TRBV6-1 and TRBJ2-4; D possibly corresponds to TRBD1 (6 bases). This CDR3 is built from 13 residues. Trimming left V 1 base short and J 13 bases short, with 14 bases between. Germline CDR1 MNHNS, CDR2 SASEGT. CDR3 protein: CASSEGWDTNQYF. Here the CDR3 DNA reads TGTGCCAGCAGTGAAGGGTGGGACACCAACCAGTACTTC.

The rearrangement uses TRBV5-4 and TRBJ2-1, with D unresolved. The CDR3 is 13 amino acids. Germline CDR1 SGHNT, CDR2 YYREEE (reference sequence). The V and J ends lost 4 bases and 8 bases respectively, with 13 bases between them. Written as DNA, the CDR3 is TGTGCCAGCAGCGCCGACACCGACTATGAGCAGTTCTTC. Translating gives CASSADTDYEQFF.

The genes are TRBV28 and TRBJ1-5, with D hard to call. The CDR3 totals 15 residues. Deletions cut 2 bases from V and 6 bases from J, with 14 bases between. In germline, CDR1 is MDHEN, CDR2 SYDVKM. The CDR3 sequence is CASSLATVGSQPQHF. The CDR3 region has the DNA TGTGCCAGCAGTTTAGCAACAGTAGGTTCTCAGCCCCAGCATTTT.

Of note for this clone: This sample includes further DNA sequences coding for the same CDR3. This chain connects TRBV30 to TRBJ2-1; TRBD2 matches 7 bases. Unmatched junction bases numbered 3, after V lost 0 bases and J lost 10 bases. This CDR3 contains 12 residues. CDR1 is GTSNPN, CDR2 SVGIG, per germline (reference sequence). CDR3 region: CAWSVRRGEQFF. The DNA for the CDR3 is TGTGCCTGGAGTGTAAGGCGGGGGGAGCAGTTCTTC.

This chain's CDR3 is CAWSPPDRVAGELFF. Written as DNA, the CDR3 is TGTGCCTGGAGTCCCCCAGACAGGGTGGCCGGGGAGCTGTTTTTT. The rearrangement links TRBV30 to TRBJ2-2; TRBD1 matches at 7 bases. The CDR3 is 15 residues long. The V and J ends lost 2 bases and 6 bases, in that order; junction bases with no gene match: 9. Germline loops: CDR1 GTSNPN, CDR2 SVGIG (reference sequence).

The chain combines TRBV28 with TRBJ2-1; TRBD1 aligns across 8 bases. The CDR3 consists of 12 residues. V was pared by 3 bases and J by 12 bases, with 4 bases of the junction left unmatched. Germline loops: CDR1 MDHEN, CDR2 SYDVKM. The CDR3 sequence is CASSFPGGRQFF. The DNA of the CDR3 is TGTGCCAGCAGTTTCCCAGGGGGCAGGCAGTTCTTC. The variable domain in full, completed from reference TRBV28 and TRBJ2-1, reads DVKVTQSSRYLVKRTGEKVFLECVQDMDHENMFWYRQDPGLGLRLIYFSYDVKMKEKGDIPEGYSVSREKKERFSLILESASTNQTSMYLCASSFPGGRQFFGPGTRLTVL.

This chain uses TRBV27 with TRBJ2-7, with 10 bases identical to TRBD2. Losses at the gene ends were 5 bases for V and 2 bases for J; bases not matched to a gene: 3. Germline V gene data show CDR1 as MNHEY and CDR2 as SMNVEV (reference sequence). This CDR3 has 14 amino acids. CDR3 coding DNA: TGTGCCAGCAGTCGGACTAGCGGCCCCTACGAGCAGTACTTC. This sequence encodes CASSRTSGPYEQYF.

In its sample, this clone was seen once. In the same sample, other DNA sequences code for this CDR3. The V call is TRBV28, the J call TRBJ2-5; D is undetermined. The DNA end favors TRBJ2-7, so the J call may be wrong. Germline V gives CDR1 MDHEN, CDR2 SYDVKM. The CDR3 runs 11 residues. DNA of the CDR3: TGTGCCAGCAGTTTCTATTACGAGCAGTACTTC. It yields the protein CASSFYYEQYF.

The chain recombines TRBV7-9 with TRBJ1-4; 8 bases are shared with TRBD1. The V segment lost 4 bases and the J segment 3 bases; nucleotides outside the gene matches: 1. The CDR3 covers 14 residues. Germline values: CDR1 SEHNR, CDR2 FQNEAQ (reference sequence). CDR3 nucleotides: TGTGCCAGCAGCTGGACAGGGTCTAATGAAAAACTGTTTTTT. Residues: CASSWTGSNEKLFF.

The chain couples TRBV14 to TRBJ1-2; D is undetermined. CDR1 is SGHDN, CDR2 FVKESK, per germline. This CDR3 is 14 amino acids long. Trimming pared 4 bases from V and 4 bases from J, leaving 13 bases between. DNA for the CDR3: TGTGCCAGCAGCCTAAGGCCAGAACCCTATGGCTACACCTTC. It encodes CASSLRPEPYGYTF. The full variable domain, with the rest looked up from reference TRBV14 and TRBJ1-2, is EAGVTQFPSHSVIEKGQTVTLRCDPISGHDNLYWYRRVMGKEIKFLLHFVKESKQDESGMPNNRFLAERTGGTYSTLKVQPAELEDSGVYFCASSLRPEPYGYTFGSGTRLTVV.

In regard to this clone: The same CDR3 arises from other DNA sequences in this sample as well. The CDR3 DNA sequence: TGTGCCTGGAGCGGACAGCCCAATCAGCCCCAGCATTTT. This codes for CAWSGQPNQPQHF. The rearrangement uses TRBV30 and TRBJ1-5, with D possibly TRBD1 on 6 matching bases. The CDR3 spans 13 residues. Per germline, CDR1 GTSNPN and CDR2 SVGIG (reference sequence). V lost 3 bases, J lost 3 bases, and 9 bases lay in between. The full variable domain, completed using reference TRBV30 and TRBJ1-5, is SQTIHQWPATLVQPVGSPLSLECTVEGTSNPNLYWYRQAAGRGLQLLFYSVGIGQISSEVPQNLSASRPQDRQFILSSKKLLLSDSGFYLCAWSGQPNQPQHFGDGTRLSIL.

The chain has TRBV5-4 and TRBJ2-5, with 9 positions matching TRBD1. The CDR3 runs to 13 residues. J gave up 5 bases and V 5 bases, and 4 bases lay outside the gene matches. CDR1 and CDR2 (germline): SGHNT, YYREEE (reference sequence). The CDR3 DNA reads TGTGCCAGCAGGGGACAGGGTTGGGAGACCCAGTACTTC. Protein: CASRGQGWETQYF.

V usage is TRBV10-3 and J usage is TRBJ1-6, with D possibly being TRBD1 (6 bases). Germline V gene data show CDR1 as ENHRY and CDR2 as SYGVKD. There are 14 residues in the CDR3. Trimming shortened V by 5 bases and J by 8 bases, and 13 bases separated the two germline ends. The CDR3 here is CAISNRDTDSPLHF. The CDR3 DNA is TGTGCCATCAGTAACCGGGACACCGATTCACCCCTCCACTTT.